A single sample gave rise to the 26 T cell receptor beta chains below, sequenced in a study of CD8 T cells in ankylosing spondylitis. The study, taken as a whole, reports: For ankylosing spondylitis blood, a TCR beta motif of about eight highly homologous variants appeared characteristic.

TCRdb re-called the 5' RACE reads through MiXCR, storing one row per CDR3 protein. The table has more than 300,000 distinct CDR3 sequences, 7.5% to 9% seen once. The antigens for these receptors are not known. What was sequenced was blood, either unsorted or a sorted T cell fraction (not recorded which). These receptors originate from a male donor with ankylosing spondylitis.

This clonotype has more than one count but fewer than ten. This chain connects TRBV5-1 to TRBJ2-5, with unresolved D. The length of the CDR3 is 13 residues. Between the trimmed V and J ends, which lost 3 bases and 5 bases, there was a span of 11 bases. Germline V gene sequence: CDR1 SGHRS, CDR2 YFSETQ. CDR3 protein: CASSSLREETQYF. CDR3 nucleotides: TGCGCCAGCAGCTCCTTACGCGAGGAGACCCAGTACTTC.

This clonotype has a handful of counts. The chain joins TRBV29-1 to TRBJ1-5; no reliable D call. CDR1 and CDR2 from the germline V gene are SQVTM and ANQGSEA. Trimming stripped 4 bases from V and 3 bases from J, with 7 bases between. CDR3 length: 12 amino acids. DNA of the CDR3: TGCAGCGTTGCGGACCTCAATCAGCCCCAGCATTTT. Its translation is CSVADLNQPQHF. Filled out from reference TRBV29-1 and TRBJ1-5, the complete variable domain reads SAVISQKPSRDICQRGTSLTIQCQVDSQVTMMFWYRQQPGQSLTLIATANQGSEATYESGFVIDKFPISRPNLTFSTLTVSNMSPEDSSIYLCSVADLNQPQHFGDGTRLSIL.

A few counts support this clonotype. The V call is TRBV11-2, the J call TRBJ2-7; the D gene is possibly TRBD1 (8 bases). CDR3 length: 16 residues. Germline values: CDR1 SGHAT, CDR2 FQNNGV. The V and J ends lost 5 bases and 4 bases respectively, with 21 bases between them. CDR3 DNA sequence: TGTGCCAGCAGCCGAGGATACAGGGGGGGTCTTTACGAGCAGTACTTC. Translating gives CASSRGYRGGLYEQYF.

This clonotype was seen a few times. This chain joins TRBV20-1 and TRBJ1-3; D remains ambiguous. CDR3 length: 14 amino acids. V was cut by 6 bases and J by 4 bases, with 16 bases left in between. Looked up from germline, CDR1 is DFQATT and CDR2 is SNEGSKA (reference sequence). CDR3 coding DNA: TGCAGTGCCCAGGCACCTACGAGGGGAAACACCATATATTTT. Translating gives CSAQAPTRGNTIYF.

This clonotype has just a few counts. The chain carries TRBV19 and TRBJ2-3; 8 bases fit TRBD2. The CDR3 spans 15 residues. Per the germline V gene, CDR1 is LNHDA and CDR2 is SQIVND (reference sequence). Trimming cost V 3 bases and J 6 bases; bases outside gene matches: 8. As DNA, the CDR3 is TGTGCCAGTAGTATCTCCAGCGGGAGAGTGGATACGCAGTATTTT. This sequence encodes CASSISSGRVDTQYF.

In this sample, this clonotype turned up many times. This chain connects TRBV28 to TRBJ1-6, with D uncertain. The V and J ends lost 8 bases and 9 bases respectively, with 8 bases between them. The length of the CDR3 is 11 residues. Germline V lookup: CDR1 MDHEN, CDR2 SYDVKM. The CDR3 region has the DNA TGTGCCAGCTCCGGACCTTCACCCCTCCACTTT. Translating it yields CASSGPSPLHF.

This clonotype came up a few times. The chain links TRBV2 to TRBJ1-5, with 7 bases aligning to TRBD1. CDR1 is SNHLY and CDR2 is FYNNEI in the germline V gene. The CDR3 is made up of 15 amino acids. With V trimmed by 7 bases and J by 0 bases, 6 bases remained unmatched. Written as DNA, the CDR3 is TGTGCCAGCAAGACAGGGTGGGCTAGCAATCAGCCCCAGCATTTT. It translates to CASKTGWASNQPQHF.

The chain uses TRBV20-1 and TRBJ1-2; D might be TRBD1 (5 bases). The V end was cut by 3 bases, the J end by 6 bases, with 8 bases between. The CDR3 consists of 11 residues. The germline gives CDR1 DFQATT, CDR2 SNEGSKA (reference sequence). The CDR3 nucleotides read TGCAGTGCTAGTCGGACAAATGGCTACACCTTC. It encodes CSASRTNGYTF.

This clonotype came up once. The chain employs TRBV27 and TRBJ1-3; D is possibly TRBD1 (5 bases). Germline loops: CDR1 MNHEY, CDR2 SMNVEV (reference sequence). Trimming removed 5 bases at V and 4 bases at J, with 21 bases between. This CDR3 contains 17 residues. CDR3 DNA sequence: TGTGCCAGCAGTCCCTACGGAACGGGGCTGAAAGGAAACACCATATATTTT. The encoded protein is CASSPYGTGLKGNTIYF.

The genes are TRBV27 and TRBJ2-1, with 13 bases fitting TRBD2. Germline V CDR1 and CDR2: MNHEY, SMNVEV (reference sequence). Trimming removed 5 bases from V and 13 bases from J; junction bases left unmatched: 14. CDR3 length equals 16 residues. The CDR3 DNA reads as TGTGCCAGCAGTACCACCTCACTAGCGGGAGGGTGGGGACAGTTCTTC. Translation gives CASSTTSLAGGWGQFF.

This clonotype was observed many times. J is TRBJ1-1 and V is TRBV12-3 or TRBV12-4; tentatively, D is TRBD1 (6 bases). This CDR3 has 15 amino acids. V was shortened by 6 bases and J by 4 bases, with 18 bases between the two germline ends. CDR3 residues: CASSLRSGAVTEAFF. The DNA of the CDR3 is TGTGCCAGCAGCCTAAGATCGGGGGCAGTCACTGAAGCTTTCTTT.

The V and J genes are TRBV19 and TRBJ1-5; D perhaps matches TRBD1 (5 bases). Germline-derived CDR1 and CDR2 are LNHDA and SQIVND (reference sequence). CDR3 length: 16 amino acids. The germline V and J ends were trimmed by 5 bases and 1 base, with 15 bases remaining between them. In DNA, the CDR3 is TGTGCCAGTAGTGGTACAGTCGGGGGGAGCAATCAGCCCCAGCATTTT. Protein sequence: CASSGTVGGSNQPQHF. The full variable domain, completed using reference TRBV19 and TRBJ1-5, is DGGITQSPKYLFRKEGQNVTLSCEQNLNHDAMYWYRQDPGQGLRLIYYSQIVNDFQKGDIAEGYSVSREKKESFPLTVTSAQKNPTAFYLCASSGTVGGSNQPQHFGDGTRLSIL.

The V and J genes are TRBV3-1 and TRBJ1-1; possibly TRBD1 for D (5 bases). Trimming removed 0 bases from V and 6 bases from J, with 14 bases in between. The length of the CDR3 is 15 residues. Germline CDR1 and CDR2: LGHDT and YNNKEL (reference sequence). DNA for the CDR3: TGTGCCAGCAGCCAAGAGCCGGGGCGCAGGGCTGAAGCTTTCTTT. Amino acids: CASSQEPGRRAEAFF.

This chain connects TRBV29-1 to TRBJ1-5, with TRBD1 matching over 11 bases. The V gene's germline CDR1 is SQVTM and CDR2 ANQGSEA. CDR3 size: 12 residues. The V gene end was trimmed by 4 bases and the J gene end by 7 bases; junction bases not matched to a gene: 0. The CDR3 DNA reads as TGCAGCGTTGGGGACAGGGGGCAGCCCCAGCATTTT. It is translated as CSVGDRGQPQHF. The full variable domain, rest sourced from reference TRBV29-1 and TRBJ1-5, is SAVISQKPSRDICQRGTSLTIQCQVDSQVTMMFWYRQQPGQSLTLIATANQGSEATYESGFVIDKFPISRPNLTFSTLTVSNMSPEDSSIYLCSVGDRGQPQHFGDGTRLSIL.

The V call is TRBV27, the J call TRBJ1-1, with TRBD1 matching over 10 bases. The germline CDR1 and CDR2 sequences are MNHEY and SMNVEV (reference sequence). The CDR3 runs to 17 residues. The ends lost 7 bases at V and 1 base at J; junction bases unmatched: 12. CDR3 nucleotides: TGTGCCAGCATAGGCACCCTTCGGACAGGGGGGAACACTGAAGCTTTCTTT. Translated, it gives CASIGTLRTGGNTEAFF.

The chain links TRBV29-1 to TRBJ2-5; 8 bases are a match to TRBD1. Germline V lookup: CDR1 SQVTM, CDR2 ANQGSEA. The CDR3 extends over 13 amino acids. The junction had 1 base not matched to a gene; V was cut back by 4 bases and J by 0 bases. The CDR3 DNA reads TGCAGCGTTGGACAGGGGTACCAAGAGACCCAGTACTTC. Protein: CSVGQGYQETQYF.

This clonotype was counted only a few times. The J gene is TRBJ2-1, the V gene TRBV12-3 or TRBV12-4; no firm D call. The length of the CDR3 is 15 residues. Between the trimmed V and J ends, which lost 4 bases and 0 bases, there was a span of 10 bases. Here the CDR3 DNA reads TGTGCCAGCAGTTCAGCTCCGAGCTCCTACAATGAGCAGTTCTTC. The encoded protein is CASSSAPSSYNEQFF.

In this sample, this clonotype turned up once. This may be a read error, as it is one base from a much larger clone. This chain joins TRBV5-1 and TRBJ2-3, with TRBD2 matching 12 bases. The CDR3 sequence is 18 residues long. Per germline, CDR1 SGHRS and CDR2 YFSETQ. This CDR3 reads CASSSLTSGGTSTYTQYF. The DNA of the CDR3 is TGCGCCAGCAGCTCACTGACTAGCGGGGGCACTAGCACATATACGCAGTATTTT.

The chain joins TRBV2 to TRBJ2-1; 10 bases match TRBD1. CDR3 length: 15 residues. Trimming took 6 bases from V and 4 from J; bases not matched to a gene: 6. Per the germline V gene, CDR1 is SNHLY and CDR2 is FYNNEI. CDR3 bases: TGTGCCAGCAGACCGAGACAGGGGGCGTACAATGAGCAGTTCTTC. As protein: CASRPRQGAYNEQFF.

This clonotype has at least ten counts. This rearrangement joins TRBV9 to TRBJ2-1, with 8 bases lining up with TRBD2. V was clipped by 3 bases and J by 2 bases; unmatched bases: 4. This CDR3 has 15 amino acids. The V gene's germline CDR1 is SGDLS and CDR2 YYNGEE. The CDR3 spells CASSAGGDPYNEQFF. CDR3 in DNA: TGTGCCAGCAGCGCCGGGGGGGACCCCTACAATGAGCAGTTCTTC. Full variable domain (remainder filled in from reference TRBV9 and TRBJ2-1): DSGVTQTPKHLITATGQRVTLRCSPRSGDLSVYWYQQSLDQGLQFLIQYYNGEERAKGNILERFSAQQFPDLHSELNLSSLELGDSALYFCASSAGGDPYNEQFFGPGTRLTVL.

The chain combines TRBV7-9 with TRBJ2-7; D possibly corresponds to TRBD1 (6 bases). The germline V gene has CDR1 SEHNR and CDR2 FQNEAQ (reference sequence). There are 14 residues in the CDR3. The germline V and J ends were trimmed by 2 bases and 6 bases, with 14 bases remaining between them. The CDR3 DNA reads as TGTGCCAGCAGCTTATCCGCAGGGGTTAGCGAGCAGTACTTC. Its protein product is CASSLSAGVSEQYF.

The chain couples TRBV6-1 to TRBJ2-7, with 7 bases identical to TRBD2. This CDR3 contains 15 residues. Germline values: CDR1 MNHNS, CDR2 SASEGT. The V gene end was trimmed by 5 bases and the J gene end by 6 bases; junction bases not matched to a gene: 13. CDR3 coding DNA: TGTGCCAGCAGTCGGACCGGGACTACACCTTTCGAGCAGTACTTC. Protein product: CASSRTGTTPFEQYF.

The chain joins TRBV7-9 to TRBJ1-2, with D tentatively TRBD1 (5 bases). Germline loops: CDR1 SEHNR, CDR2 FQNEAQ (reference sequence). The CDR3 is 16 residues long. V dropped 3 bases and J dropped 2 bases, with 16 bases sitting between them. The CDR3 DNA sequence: TGTGCCAGCAGCTTTTCAGTCAGCGACAGAAACTATGGCTACACCTTC. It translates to CASSFSVSDRNYGYTF. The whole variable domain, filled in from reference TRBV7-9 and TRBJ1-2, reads DTGVSQNPRHKITKRGQNVTFRCDPISEHNRLYWYRQTLGQGPEFLTYFQNEAQLEKSRLLSDRFSAERPKGSFSTLEIQRTEQGDSAMYLCASSFSVSDRNYGYTFGSGTRLTVV.

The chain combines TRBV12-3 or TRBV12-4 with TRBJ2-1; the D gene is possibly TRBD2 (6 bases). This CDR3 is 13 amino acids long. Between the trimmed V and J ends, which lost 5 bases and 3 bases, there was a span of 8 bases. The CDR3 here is CASSKDYYNEQFF. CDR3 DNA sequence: TGTGCCAGCAGTAAGGACTACTACAATGAGCAGTTCTTC.

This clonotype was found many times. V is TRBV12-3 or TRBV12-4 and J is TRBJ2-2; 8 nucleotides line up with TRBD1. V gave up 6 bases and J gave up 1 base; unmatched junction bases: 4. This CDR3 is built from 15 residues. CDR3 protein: CASRRGTGNTGELFF. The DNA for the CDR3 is TGTGCCAGCAGGCGCGGGACAGGGAACACCGGGGAGCTGTTTTTT.

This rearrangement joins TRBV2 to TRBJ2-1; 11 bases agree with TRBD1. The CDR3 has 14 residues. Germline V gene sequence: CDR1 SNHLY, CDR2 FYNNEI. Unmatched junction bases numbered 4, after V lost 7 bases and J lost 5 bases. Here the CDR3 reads CASTRDRGNNEQFF. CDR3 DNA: TGTGCCAGCACTCGGGACAGGGGGAACAATGAGCAGTTCTTC.